This is a list of T cell receptor beta chains from one sample in a study of beta chain features in type 1 diabetes. TCRdb keeps only in-frame clones here, not all; method: immunoSEQ multiplex PCR. Counted here are fewer than 550,000 clones, roughly 10% occurring once; the ten biggest clones make up around 0.05%. Sample: naive CD4+ T cells from blood. These receptors were taken from a woman between 18 and 30 years old in good health. Both conserved end residues are part of each CDR3. The order of the fields is V gene, J gene, clone size, D gene, CDR3 protein, CDR3 DNA. A D gene is named only where the DNA matches it firmly. For some rows the clone size is stated as once, few or many, or as a class when expanded; others skip it.

>TRBV7-2|TRBJ2-2|few|.
CASSYRNGELFF
TGTGCCAGCAGCTACAGGAACGGGGAGCTGTTTTTT
>TRBV7-8|TRBJ1-2|few|TRBD1
CASSASPLTDRGGYTF
TGTGCCAGCAGTGCAAGCCCCTTAACCGACAGGGGTGGCTACACCTTC
>TRBV4-1|TRBJ2-5|few|.
CASSLLAGTRRDRYF
TGCGCCAGCAGCCTACTGGCGGGGACGCGTAGAGACCGGTACTTC
>TRBV7-2|TRBJ2-3|few|TRBD2
CASSAPLLAGGTDTQYF
TGTGCCAGCAGCGCCCCACTCCTAGCGGGAGGCACAGATACGCAGTATTTT
>TRBV14|TRBJ1-2|.|TRBD1
CASSDAVWDRGIF
TGTGCCAGCAGCGACGCGGTCTGGGACAGGGGGATCTTC
>TRBV29-1|TRBJ2-1|.|.
CSVVTYNEQFF
TGCAGCGTTGTAACCTACAATGAGCAGTTCTTC
>TRBV30|TRBJ2-1|few|.
CAWNTPRARRNEQFF
TGTGCCTGGAATACTCCCCGCGCCAGAAGAAATGAGCAGTTCTTC
>TRBV19|TRBJ2-3|.|.
CASKKTLGSSTDTQYF
TGTGCCAGTAAGAAGACGCTCGGGTCTAGCACAGATACGCAGTATTTT
>TRBV6-5|TRBJ2-1|.|TRBD1
CASRSGTGNEQFF
TGTGCCAGCAGATCCGGGACAGGGAATGAGCAGTTCTTC
>TRBV30|TRBJ2-7|.|.
CAWSMMGYEQYF
TGTGCCTGGAGTATGATGGGCTACGAGCAGTACTTC
>TRBV29-1|TRBJ2-1|few|.
CSVVRRGRNEQFF
TGCAGCGTTGTTAGGAGGGGACGAAATGAGCAGTTCTTC
>TRBV9|TRBJ2-6|.|.
CASSTEGAGANVLTF
TGTGCCAGCAGCACCGAGGGTGCAGGGGCCAACGTCCTGACTTTC
>TRBV29-1|TRBJ1-1|.|.
CSVVSGSSTEAFF
TGCAGCGTTGTTTCGGGTTCGAGCACTGAAGCTTTCTTT
>TRBV30|TRBJ2-1|few|.
CAWSASLVSEQFF
TGTGCCTGGAGCGCATCTCTAGTATCTGAGCAGTTCTTC
>TRBV7-8|TRBJ2-4|.|.
CASSLEEILAKNIQYF
TGTGCCAGCAGCTTAGAAGAGATACTAGCCAAAAACATTCAGTACTTC
>TRBV5-1|TRBJ2-7|few|.
CASSLAGDAYEQYF
TGCGCCAGCAGCTTGGCAGGGGACGCCTACGAGCAGTACTTC
>TRBV2|TRBJ2-1|.|.
CASSVMVTYNEQFF
TGTGCCAGCAGTGTGATGGTTACCTACAATGAGCAGTTCTTC
>TRBV28|TRBJ2-3|.|TRBD2
CASSSGGALDTQYF
TGTGCCAGCAGTAGCGGGGGGGCATTAGATACGCAGTATTTT
>TRBV18|TRBJ2-1|few|TRBD1
CASSPLFRDRGRNNEQFF
TGTGCCAGCTCACCACTGTTCCGGGACAGGGGTAGGAACAATGAGCAGTTCTTC
>TRBV11-3|TRBJ1-3|.|.
CASSLVDRSGNTIYF
TGTGCCAGCAGCTTAGTAGACAGGAGTGGAAACACCATATATTTT
>TRBV14|TRBJ2-5|.|.
CASSLARGTGTKETQYF
TGTGCCAGCAGCCTCGCCCGGGGCACAGGGACGAAAGAGACCCAGTACTTC
>TRBV5-1|TRBJ2-1|.|.
CASKWSGSYNEQFF
TGCGCCAGCAAGTGGAGCGGTTCCTACAATGAGCAGTTCTTC
>TRBV4-3|TRBJ2-1|.|TRBD2
CASSQLAGGHNEQFF
TGCGCCAGCAGCCAACTAGCGGGAGGGCACAATGAGCAGTTCTTC
>TRBV14|TRBJ1-1|.|.
CASSQEFPVTEAFF
TGTGCCAGCAGCCAAGAATTCCCGGTTACTGAAGCTTTCTTT
>TRBV6-5|TRBJ2-5|.|.
CASRAWETQYF
TGTGCCAGCAGAGCTTGGGAGACCCAGTACTTC
>TRBV27|TRBJ2-7|.|TRBD1
CASSKWDRGVHEQYF
TGTGCCAGCAGTAAATGGGACAGGGGAGTCCACGAGCAGTACTTC
>TRBV7-2|TRBJ2-5|few|TRBD2
CASSLALAGRRETQYF
TGTGCCAGCAGCTTAGCACTAGCGGGGCGGAGGGAGACCCAGTACTTC
>TRBV29-1|TRBJ1-2|many|TRBD1
CSVGDRNYGYTF
TGCAGCGTTGGGGACAGAAACTATGGCTACACCTTC
>TRBV7-2|TRBJ2-5|few|.
CASSFDGRGNQETQYF
TGTGCCAGCAGCTTTGATGGGCGGGGTAACCAAGAGACCCAGTACTTC
>TRBV25-1|TRBJ1-6|.|.
CASRHDNSPLHF
TGTGCCAGCAGACACGATAATTCACCCCTCCACTTT
>TRBV7-2|TRBJ1-2|.|TRBD1
CASSTRQGTNYGYTF
TGTGCCAGCAGCACCCGACAGGGAACTAACTATGGCTACACCTTC
>TRBV25-1|TRBJ2-1|.|TRBD2
CASSERRTSGSHEQFF
TGTGCCAGCAGTGAAAGGAGGACTAGCGGGTCCCATGAGCAGTTCTTC
>TRBV2|TRBJ2-6|.|.
CASSVSRAFGANVLTF
TGTGCCAGCAGCGTAAGCAGGGCCTTTGGGGCCAACGTCCTGACTTTC
>TRBV15|TRBJ2-5|.|TRBD2
CATSLKILAGQETQYF
TGTGCCACCAGCCTCAAAATACTAGCGGGACAAGAGACCCAGTACTTC
>TRBV13|TRBJ1-4|.|TRBD1
CASRATGTSEKLFF
TGTGCCAGCAGGGCGACAGGGACCTCGGAAAAACTGTTTTTT
>TRBV14|TRBJ2-1|.|.
CASSQDWGTLYNEQFF
TGTGCCAGCAGCCAAGATTGGGGTACCCTTTACAATGAGCAGTTCTTC
>TRBV7-2|TRBJ2-2|few|TRBD1
CASSFTGVTGELFF
TGTGCCAGCAGCTTTACAGGGGTCACCGGGGAGCTGTTTTTT
>TRBV6-6|TRBJ2-1|few|.
CASRVFDNEQFF
TGTGCCAGCAGGGTTTTCGACAATGAGCAGTTCTTC
>TRBV20-1|TRBJ1-1|.|.
CSAGRGFEAFF
TGCAGTGCCGGCCGGGGCTTTGAAGCTTTCTTT
>TRBV7-2|TRBJ2-7|few|TRBD2
CASSSRGLASYEQYF
TGTGCCAGCAGCTCTAGGGGACTAGCGTCCTACGAGCAGTACTTC
>TRBV11-2|TRBJ2-2|few|.
CATMTGLNTGELFF
TGTGCCACCATGACAGGACTGAACACCGGGGAGCTGTTTTTT
>TRBV7-2|TRBJ1-1|.|TRBD1
CASSTGGLTAFF
TGTGCCAGCAGCACAGGGGGCCTCACAGCTTTCTTT
>TRBV4-2|TRBJ2-5|few|.
CASSQAWQETQYF
TGTGCCAGCAGCCAAGCATGGCAAGAGACCCAGTACTTC
>TRBV19|TRBJ2-1|.|TRBD2
CASSILTSGSNEQFF
TGTGCCAGTAGTATATTGACTAGCGGGAGCAATGAGCAGTTCTTC
>TRBV18|TRBJ2-3|few|.
CASSPSGAGGTDTQYF
TGTGCCAGCTCACCATCAGGGGCTGGGGGCACAGATACGCAGTATTTT
>TRBV4-1|TRBJ1-2|.|.
CASSQDSDQNYGYTF
TGCGCCAGCAGCCAAGATAGCGACCAGAACTATGGCTACACCTTC
>TRBV29-1|TRBJ2-1|few|.
CSVEDWGGNEQFF
TGCAGCGTTGAAGATTGGGGAGGAAATGAGCAGTTCTTC
>TRBV6-1|TRBJ2-6|few|.
CASRSTGSGANVLTF
TGTGCCAGTAGATCGACAGGCTCTGGGGCCAACGTCCTGACTTTC
>TRBV5-1|TRBJ1-2|.|.
CASSEQGYGYTF
TGCGCCAGCAGCGAACAGGGCTATGGCTACACCTTC
>TRBV27|TRBJ2-7|.|.
CASSLSVPYEQYF
TGTGCCAGCAGTTTATCCGTGCCCTACGAGCAGTACTTC
>TRBV18|TRBJ2-7|.|TRBD1
CASSRGSGQGSYEQYF
TGTGCCAGCTCACGCGGCTCGGGACAGGGCTCCTACGAGCAGTACTTC
>TRBV28|TRBJ2-5|few|TRBD1
CASWTGGLKETQYF
TGTGCCAGCTGGACAGGGGGTCTGAAAGAGACCCAGTACTTC
>TRBV7-2|TRBJ2-5|few|.
CASSLAAGQETQYF
TGTGCCAGCAGCTTAGCCGCAGGGCAGGAGACCCAGTACTTC